Presented here are 31 T cell receptor beta chains from one specimen sequenced in a study of cytomegalovirus exposure and HLA in healthy donors. PCR primers comprised 60 Vbeta and 13 Jbeta primers. Using immunoSEQ multiplex PCR, the repertoire was profiled, and TCRdb retains in-frame clones only, with some absent. The sample holds about 140,000 clones, roughly three fifths seen once. The sequenced sample consisted of PBMCs. The source of these receptors is a male donor in good health and CMV-seronegative.

This clone was seen a few times. J is TRBJ2-1 and V is TRBV7-2; 9 bases align to TRBD2. This CDR3 spans 14 amino acids. The germline V gene encodes CDR1 SGHTA and CDR2 FQGNSA. After removal of 3 bases from V and 9 bases from J, the junction contained 6 bases not matched to a gene. The CDR3 nucleotides are TGTGCCAGCAGCTTTCTAGCGGGGAAGGGTGAGCAGTTCTTC. Protein: CASSFLAGKGEQFF.

This clone was seen only once. The chain combines TRBV9 with TRBJ1-1, with 10 bases that match TRBD1. The germline V gene encodes CDR1 SGDLS and CDR2 YYNGEE. With 4 bases clipped from V and 8 bases from J, the junction kept 11 bases outside the gene matches. This CDR3 has 15 amino acids. The CDR3 DNA sequence: TGTGCCAGCAGCTCCCATCCGGGACAGGGGACCGAAGCTTTCTTT. Residues: CASSSHPGQGTEAFF. The whole variable domain, filled in from reference TRBV9 and TRBJ1-1, reads DSGVTQTPKHLITATGQRVTLRCSPRSGDLSVYWYQQSLDQGLQFLIQYYNGEERAKGNILERFSAQQFPDLHSELNLSSLELGDSALYFCASSSHPGQGTEAFFGQGTRLTVV.

This rearrangement joins TRBV10-2 to TRBJ1-5; 7 bases line up with TRBD1. Germline CDR1 WSHSY, CDR2 SAAADI. The CDR3 spans 14 residues. With V trimmed by 6 bases and J by 2 bases, 4 bases remained unmatched. The CDR3 DNA follows: TGCGCCAGCAGGGAGACAGGGCGCAATCAGCCCCAGCATTTT. It specifies CASRETGRNQPQHF.

This sequence joins TRBV29-1 and TRBJ2-1; possibly TRBD2 for D (6 bases). Germline CDR1 reads SQVTM; CDR2 reads ANQGSEA. The germline V and J ends were trimmed by 0 bases and 2 bases, with 17 bases remaining between them. The CDR3 length is 17 residues. CDR3 region: CSVEDSPAGPPYNEQFF. Here the CDR3 DNA reads TGCAGCGTTGAAGATTCCCCGGCGGGGCCCCCCTACAATGAGCAGTTCTTC.

The chain couples TRBV7-8 to TRBJ1-1; 9 nucleotides agree with TRBD1. The V gene end was trimmed by 4 bases and the J gene end by 4 bases; junction bases not matched to a gene: 4. CDR3 length: 14 amino acids. The germline V gene encodes CDR1 SGHVS and CDR2 FQNEAQ. DNA for the CDR3: TGTGCCAGCAGCTCTTGGACAGGGGTCACTGAAGCTTTCTTT. Protein product: CASSSWTGVTEAFF.

The chain links TRBV9 to TRBJ1-1; 8 nucleotides line up with TRBD1. CDR1 is SGDLS and CDR2 is YYNGEE in the germline V gene. The junction had 13 bases not matched to a gene; V was cut back by 3 bases and J by 6 bases. This CDR3 has 16 amino acids. CDR3 loop: CASSADRGRDSAEAFF. The CDR3 DNA is TGTGCCAGCAGCGCAGACAGGGGACGGGACAGCGCTGAAGCTTTCTTT.

This chain uses TRBV6-4 with TRBJ2-6; TRBD2 matches at 12 bases. The CDR3 sequence is 18 residues long. With V trimmed by 3 bases and J by 1 base, 4 bases remained unmatched. The germline gives CDR1 MRHNA, CDR2 SNTAGT. The CDR3 nucleotides are TGTGCCAGCAGTGAATTTGGACTAGCGGGGTCTGGGGCCAACGTCCTGACTTTC. Residues: CASSEFGLAGSGANVLTF.

This chain uses TRBV28 with TRBJ1-2; TRBD1 agrees at 7 bases. Unmatched junction bases numbered 7, after V lost 4 bases and J lost 8 bases. Germline V CDR1 and CDR2: MDHEN, SYDVKM. The CDR3 has 13 residues. As DNA, the CDR3 is TGTGCCAGCAGTTCCCGTCGGACAGGAGGCTACACCTTC. Its protein is CASSSRRTGGYTF.

The CDR3 is CASSLWSGTANQPQHF. DNA for the CDR3: TGTGCCAGCAGCTTATGGTCCGGGACAGCCAATCAGCCCCAGCATTTT. This chain joins TRBV7-8 and TRBJ1-5, with TRBD1 identical over 7 bases. From germline, CDR1 is SGHVS and CDR2 FQNEAQ. This CDR3 has 16 residues. V shed 2 bases and J 3 bases; nucleotides not matched to a gene: 7.

V and J are TRBV4-3 and TRBJ2-3, with 8 nucleotides matching TRBD2. Germline V gene sequence: CDR1 LGHNA, CDR2 YSLEER. Trimming cost V 0 bases and J 13 bases; bases outside gene matches: 9. There are 14 residues in the CDR3. The CDR3 DNA reads TGCGCCAGCAGCCAAGATATTGGACTAGCAAAAGAGTATTTT. Its protein product is CASSQDIGLAKEYF.

The chain links TRBV2 to TRBJ2-1, with D unresolved. Germline loops: CDR1 SNHLY, CDR2 FYNNEI. This CDR3 region has 12 residues. The V gene lost 1 base and the J gene lost 7 bases, with 5 bases spanning the gap. The CDR3 region has the DNA TGTGCCAGCAGTGAAGACAGTAATGAGCAGTTCTTC. Amino acids: CASSEDSNEQFF.

The chain has TRBV10-3 and TRBJ2-2, with TRBD2 matching 8 bases. The germline CDR1 and CDR2 sequences are ENHRY and SYGVKD. The CDR3 runs 15 residues. V shed 7 bases, J shed 5 bases, and the junction held 9 bases outside the gene matches. This CDR3 is CAITGASGYTGELFF. The CDR3 DNA follows: TGTGCCATCACAGGGGCTAGCGGGTATACCGGGGAGCTGTTTTTT.

The chain joins TRBV7-2 to TRBJ1-1, with 7 bases lining up with TRBD1. Germline assignment: CDR1 SGHTA and CDR2 FQGNSA. After removal of 5 bases from V and 2 bases from J, the junction contained 8 bases not matched to a gene. CDR3 length: 15 residues. The CDR3: CASSLGQFTNTEAFF. The CDR3 DNA reads as TGTGCCAGCAGCCTGGGACAGTTTACCAACACTGAAGCTTTCTTT.

This rearrangement joins TRBV30 to TRBJ2-1, with 12 bases fitting TRBD1. J gave up 6 bases and V 6 bases, and 12 bases lay outside the gene matches. This CDR3 has 16 residues. Germline CDR1 GTSNPN, CDR2 SVGIG (reference sequence). The chain's CDR3 is CACRGGAGQGANEQFF. CDR3 in DNA: TGTGCCTGTAGGGGGGGGGCGGGACAGGGGGCCAATGAGCAGTTCTTC.

A few counts support this clone. This chain uses TRBV5-1 with TRBJ1-5, with D unclear. CDR1 is SGHRS, CDR2 YFSETQ, per germline. There are 14 residues in the CDR3. The germline V and J ends were trimmed by 4 bases and 5 bases, with 13 bases remaining between them. The DNA for the CDR3 is TGCGCCAGCAGCCCGGCGGGTGACGATCAGCCCCAGCATTTT. Residues: CASSPAGDDQPQHF.

A few counts support this clone. The chain uses TRBV5-4 and TRBJ1-2, with D unclear. The CDR3 spans 16 residues. Per germline, CDR1 SGHNT and CDR2 YYREEE (reference sequence). With 4 bases removed from V and 7 bases from J, the gap between germline ends came to 23 bases. CDR3 nucleotides: TGTGCCAGCAGCAAAACGGCCCCGGGAGGGTTAGGTGGCTACACCTTC. Amino acid sequence: CASSKTAPGGLGGYTF.

V is TRBV9 and J is TRBJ2-2, with a weak D call TRBD1 (5 bases). CDR3 size: 16 residues. Between the trimmed V and J ends, which lost 0 bases and 6 bases, there was a span of 15 bases. Germline CDR1 is SGDLS and CDR2 is YYNGEE. Here the CDR3 DNA reads TGTGCCAGCAGCGTAGATCGACAGCTCCTTCCCGGGGAGCTGTTTTTT. Translating gives CASSVDRQLLPGELFF.

This clone showed up just once. The chain carries TRBV6-1 and TRBJ2-5, with TRBD1 matching over 10 bases. The CDR3 is 14 residues long. Germline V gene data show CDR1 as MNHNS and CDR2 as SASEGT. Losses at the gene ends were 1 base for V and 6 bases for J; bases not matched to a gene: 2. Here the CDR3 reads CASSEGQGAKTQYF. CDR3 bases: TGTGCCAGCAGTGAAGGACAGGGGGCGAAGACCCAGTACTTC.

This chain uses TRBV7-8 with TRBJ2-1; 7 nucleotides line up with TRBD2. Looked up from germline, CDR1 is SGHVS and CDR2 is FQNEAQ. The CDR3 has 16 amino acids. V lost 8 bases, J lost 0 bases, and 10 bases stayed unmatched. The CDR3 DNA sequence: TGTGCCAGCCAGAGGGCAGCGGGAAGCTCCTACAATGAGCAGTTCTTC. Protein sequence: CASQRAAGSSYNEQFF.

This chain uses TRBV6-5 with TRBJ1-1; 7 bases line up with TRBD1. V dropped 6 bases and J dropped 4; count of bases not matched to a gene: 5. The CDR3 contains 13 residues. In germline, CDR1 is MNHEY, CDR2 SVGAGI. This chain's CDR3 is CASSPAGGTEAFF. The CDR3 DNA reads TGTGCCAGCAGCCCAGCAGGGGGCACTGAAGCTTTCTTT.

The chain uses TRBV9 and TRBJ1-6; a weak D match, TRBD1 (5 bases). V shed 3 bases and J shed 10 bases, with 14 bases lying between them. The CDR3 loop spans 14 amino acids. The germline V gene encodes CDR1 SGDLS and CDR2 YYNGEE. CDR3 amino acids: CASSAPGGLSPLHF. CDR3 nucleotide sequence: TGTGCCAGCAGCGCGCCGGGGGGACTGTCACCCCTCCACTTT.

This clone was found a few times. This rearrangement joins TRBV2 to TRBJ2-1, with D tentatively TRBD1 (6 bases). Trimming removed 6 bases from V and 5 bases from J, with 17 bases in between. CDR1 and CDR2 (germline): SNHLY, FYNNEI. The CDR3 length is 15 residues. As DNA, the CDR3 is TGTGCCAGCAGCTCACCCGGGACAATCAACAATGAGCAGTTCTTC. Translating gives CASSSPGTINNEQFF.

The gene calls are TRBV5-1 and TRBJ2-5, with a weak D call TRBD1 (5 bases). Near its end, the DNA agrees better with TRBJ2-7, so the J call may be wrong. CDR1 is SGHRS, CDR2 YFSETQ, per germline. The CDR3 length is 16 residues. The CDR3 region is CASSLKEQGPSYEQYF. CDR3 nucleotide sequence: TGCGCCAGCAGCTTGAAGGAGCAGGGCCCCTCCTACGAGCAGTACTTC.

The V gene is TRBV12-2, the J gene TRBJ2-3; the table calls TRBD2, which could not be checked here. TRBV12-2 represents a pseudogene. The CDR3 is 16 residues long. The CDR3 region is CASRLGSGRTTDTQYF. The CDR3 coding sequence is TGTGCAAGTCGCTTAGGCTCCGGTAGAACCACAGATACGCAGTATTTT.

In its sample, this clone was seen once. The chain links TRBV5-1 to TRBJ2-3, with TRBD2 identical over 11 bases. CDR1 is SGHRS, CDR2 YFSETQ, per germline. The CDR3 spans 16 residues. V dropped 0 bases and J dropped 2; count of bases not matched to a gene: 2. In DNA form, the CDR3 reads TGCGCCAGCAGCTTGGGACTAGCGGGGATCACAGATACGCAGTATTTT. This codes for CASSLGLAGITDTQYF. Using reference TRBV5-1 and TRBJ2-3 for the parts outside the CDR3, the full variable domain is KAGVTQTPRYLIKTRGQQVTLSCSPISGHRSVSWYQQTPGQGLQFLFEYFSETQRNKGNFPGRFSGRQFSNSRSEMNVSTLELGDSALYLCASSLGLAGITDTQYFGPGTRLTVL.

The V gene is TRBV5-1, the J gene TRBJ1-1; D might be TRBD1 (5 bases). Germline V lookup: CDR1 SGHRS, CDR2 YFSETQ. Trimming took off 0 bases at V and 0 bases at J, with 9 bases between the two ends. The CDR3 runs 15 residues. Here the CDR3 DNA reads TGCGCCAGCAGCTTGGACGTGGGGCTGAACACTGAAGCTTTCTTT. It is translated as CASSLDVGLNTEAFF.

A few counts support this clone. V is TRBV7-9 and J is TRBJ1-1; D is perhaps TRBD1 (6 bases). This CDR3 has 16 residues. The V end was cut by 5 bases, the J end by 5 bases, with 21 bases between. CDR1 is SEHNR, CDR2 FQNEAQ, per germline (reference sequence). The CDR3 sequence is CASSPRGARGKTEAFF. The CDR3 DNA follows: TGTGCCAGCAGCCCCCGTGGGGCGAGGGGGAAAACTGAAGCTTTCTTT. The complete variable domain, with remaining parts taken from reference TRBV7-9 and TRBJ1-1, reads DTGVSQNPRHKITKRGQNVTFRCDPISEHNRLYWYRQTLGQGPEFLTYFQNEAQLEKSRLLSDRFSAERPKGSFSTLEIQRTEQGDSAMYLCASSPRGARGKTEAFFGQGTRLTVV.

V is TRBV7-9 and J is TRBJ2-3, with D unclear. Germline lookup yields CDR1 SEHNR and CDR2 FQNEAQ (reference sequence). The germline V and J ends were trimmed by 5 bases and 2 bases, with 17 bases remaining between them. This CDR3 has 16 amino acids. CDR3: CASSLTPRLYTDTQYF. The CDR3 DNA reads as TGTGCCAGCAGCCTAACCCCGCGCCTATACACAGATACGCAGTATTTT.

The V gene is TRBV7-9, the J gene TRBJ1-3; 7 bases align to TRBD1. Germline V lookup: CDR1 SEHNR, CDR2 FQNEAQ (reference sequence). The CDR3 is 15 residues long. Germline trimming cut 6 bases from V and 4 bases from J; bases unmatched to any gene: 9. CDR3 DNA: TGTGCCAGCAGTCCGAAGGGGGCGCGGGGAAACACCATATATTTT. Translated, it gives CASSPKGARGNTIYF.

This clone showed up just a few times. V usage is TRBV7-2 and J usage is TRBJ1-2; no definite D call. V was clipped by 5 bases and J by 3 bases, with 13 bases between them. The CDR3 extends over 14 amino acids. In germline, CDR1 is SGHTA, CDR2 FQGNSA. The CDR3 is CASSRSVGDYGYTF. As DNA, the CDR3 is TGTGCCAGCAGCCGCTCGGTGGGAGACTATGGCTACACCTTC.

This clone was counted between two and nine times. V is TRBV4-1 and J is TRBJ2-1; 8 positions match TRBD2. The CDR3 spans 14 residues. Unmatched junction bases numbered 6, after V lost 4 bases and J lost 7 bases. CDR1 and CDR2 (germline): MGHRA, YSYEKL. As DNA, the CDR3 is TGCGCCAGCAGCCCTCTCGGGGGGGCGAATGAGCAGTTCTTC. This encodes CASSPLGGANEQFF.